The rows below give T cell receptor beta chains drawn from one sample of a study of CD8+CD57+ T cells in acquired aplastic anemia. TCRdb recomputed calls from the reads with MiXCR, one row per CDR3 protein. Seen here are 50,000 to 70,000 distinct CDR3 sequences, less than 65% observed once, and the top ten hold over 2%. Sequencing used sorted CD4+, CD8+, or CD8+CD57+ T cells (not recorded which) from PBMCs. These receptors came from a human donor in good health, serving as a control. Both conserved end residues are part of each CDR3.

v_call | cdr3_aa
TRBV6-1 | CASSDRLSEQFF
TRBV9 | CASSVGTNQPQHF
TRBV7-7 | CTSSLAGGGNYGYTF
TRBV24-1 | CATSDLSGANVLTF
TRBV11-3 | CASSLVTFRPREAQYF
TRBV12-3/TRBV12-4 | CASSLGNLQPQHF
TRBV5-1 | CASSNRDYLVGIQYF
TRBV20-1 | CSADDRSNSPLHF
TRBV4-1 | CASSQDETSGRTDTQYF
TRBV20-1 | CSARRARGSESQYF
TRBV6-1 | CASTRADRVNSPLHF
TRBV29-1 | CSVVRGDTQYF
TRBV19 | CASPVSRGSSYEQYF
TRBV2 | CASTSGQGFGELFF
TRBV2 | CASTGGRLDYGYTF
TRBV7-8 | CASSPISFSSYNEQFF
TRBV10-3 | CAISADGLMNTEAFF
TRBV2 | CASRPRTDFNEKLFF
TRBV10-2 | CASSSWDRVNEQFF
TRBV15 | CATSRERVGNQPQHF
TRBV12-3/TRBV12-4 | CASSRGGGQGGGSGNTIYF
TRBV6-6 | CASSYSDRVRGYTF
TRBV20-1 | CSASRGTPTLTEQFF
TRBV12-3/TRBV12-4 | CASSPRGGNSNQPQHF
TRBV2 | CATTGTVNSPLHF
TRBV12-3/TRBV12-4 | CASSALRGQPQHF
TRBV19 | CASSPLGDYEQYF
TRBV24-1 | CATSDSASSYEQYF
TRBV12-3/TRBV12-4 | CASSLIVGGNEKLFF
TRBV15 | CATSSPSGENTEAFF
TRBV20-1 | CSAEDRWDYGYTF
TRBV7-2 | CASSLVDSSYEQYF
TRBV10-3 | CAISESNEQFF
TRBV12-3/TRBV12-4 | CASSLGTGYGYTF
TRBV12-3/TRBV12-4 | CASRRGGVSNQPQHF
TRBV6-1 | CASSEKGTGANVLTF
TRBV5-1 | CASSLVGQPEQFF
TRBV10-2 | CASRRETTRSGNTF
TRBV6-5 | CASSSGGAGGETQYF
TRBV7-6 | CASSSDRLLSPLHF
TRBV29-1 | CSVEVGNSYEQYF
TRBV15 | CATSRVQGAGAFF
TRBV2 | CASSEHPTADYEQYF
TRBV27 | CASSFSRGSSYEQYF
TRBV2 | CASSDSSPGGGAQYF
TRBV20-1 | CSATRTSGNLYEQYF
TRBV4-3 | CASSQEGSGGFQETQYF
TRBV10-3 | CAISGFGALHF
TRBV12-5 | CASARQGYTEAFF